This is a list of T cell receptor beta chains from one sample in a study of blood T cell repertoires in COVID-19. Clones were read by immunoSEQ multiplex PCR, and TCRdb kept only the in-frame ones, dropping some. This sample has approximately 250,000 clones, with roughly 83% found just once. Sample: peripheral blood. The receptor set was obtained from a woman older than 75 with COVID-19, enrolled during active disease. CDR3s include the opening cysteine and the closing phenylalanine or tryptophan. The order of the fields is V gene, J gene, D gene, clone size, CDR3 protein, CDR3 DNA. The D gene is left open where the match is weak. Not every row has a clone size; where given, it reads once, few, many or a size class.

TRBV4-1	TRBJ1-1	.	.	CASSQDYSLGGNTEAFF	TGCGCCAGCAGCCAAGACTATTCCTTGGGGGGGAACACTGAAGCTTTCTTT
TRBV7-9	TRBJ1-4	TRBD1	.	CASSPRTGGLEKLFF	TGTGCCAGCAGCCCTAGGACAGGGGGCCTTGAAAAACTGTTTTTT
TRBV28	TRBJ1-1	.	.	CASTTGLMNTEAFF	TGTGCCAGCACCACGGGACTTATGAACACTGAAGCTTTCTTT
TRBV7-2	TRBJ1-2	.	.	CASSLEGWGGYTF	TGTGCCAGCAGCTTAGAAGGATGGGGCGGCTACACCTTC
TRBV5-1	TRBJ1-4	.	few	CASSLAGQGNEKLFF	TGCGCCAGCAGCTTGGCCGGGCAGGGGAATGAAAAACTGTTTTTT
TRBV7-3	TRBJ2-1	TRBD2	.	CASSLGGGLGEQFF	TGTGCCAGCAGCTTAGGCGGGGGTTTAGGTGAGCAGTTCTTC
TRBV10-3	TRBJ2-1	TRBD1	once	CALGTGRDEQFF	TGTGCCCTGGGGACAGGGCGAGATGAGCAGTTCTTC
TRBV4-1	TRBJ1-6	TRBD1	.	CASSYNDRDGESYNSPLHF	TGCGCCAGCAGCTACAACGACAGGGACGGGGAGTCCTATAATTCACCCCTCCACTTT
TRBV29-1	TRBJ1-2	TRBD1	once	CSAWDRGIYGYTF	TGCAGCGCCTGGGACAGGGGGATATATGGCTACACCTTC
TRBV5-1	TRBJ1-5	TRBD1	.	CASSEGQGNNQPQHF	TGCGCCAGCAGCGAGGGACAGGGGAACAATCAGCCCCAGCATTTT
TRBV6-2/TRBV6-3	TRBJ2-3	TRBD2	.	CASSFGLAGRKLPPDTQYF	TGTGCCAGCAGCTTCGGACTAGCGGGGCGGAAATTACCCCCAGATACGCAGTATTTT
TRBV28	TRBJ1-6	TRBD1	.	CASTPGQGAYSPLHF	TGTGCCAGCACCCCCGGACAGGGGGCTTATTCACCCCTCCACTTT
TRBV2	TRBJ1-2	TRBD1	.	CASTGDSLYYGYTF	TGTGCCAGCACCGGGGACAGCTTATACTATGGCTACACCTTC
TRBV4-1	TRBJ1-4	TRBD1	few	CASKDRGFDEKLFF	TGCGCCAGCAAAGACAGGGGGTTTGATGAAAAACTGTTTTTT
TRBV15	TRBJ1-1	.	.	CATSRRTAATEAFF	TGTGCCACCAGCAGACGTACGGCGGCCACTGAAGCTTTCTTT
TRBV7-9	TRBJ2-2	TRBD2	once	CASSSTSGTGELFF	TGTGCCAGCAGCTCAACTAGCGGGACCGGGGAGCTGTTTTTT
TRBV5-4	TRBJ1-6	TRBD1	.	CASSPGQGNSPLHF	TGTGCCAGCAGCCCAGGACAGGGAAATTCACCCCTCCACTTT
TRBV3-1/TRBV3-2	TRBJ1-2	TRBD1	.	CASSQDGTGYYGYTF	TGTGCCAGCAGCCAAGATGGGACAGGTTACTATGGCTACACCTTC
TRBV9	TRBJ2-3	.	.	CASSVAISTDTQYF	TGTGCCAGCAGCGTAGCTATAAGCACAGATACGCAGTATTTT
TRBV5-4	TRBJ1-2	.	.	CASSPSVGDYGYTF	TGTGCCAGCAGCCCGTCGGTGGGAGACTATGGCTACACCTTC
TRBV7-6	TRBJ2-2	TRBD2	.	CASSLSGGATGELFF	TGTGCCAGCAGCTTAAGCGGGGGGGCAACCGGGGAGCTGTTTTTT
TRBV5-1	TRBJ1-2	.	.	CASSFDSNYGYTF	TGCGCCAGCAGCTTCGACAGTAACTATGGCTACACCTTC
TRBV7-2	TRBJ2-5	.	.	CASSLGASAGTQYF	TGTGCCAGCAGCTTAGGGGCTAGCGCAGGGACCCAGTACTTC
TRBV18	TRBJ1-3	TRBD1	.	CASSPQGAKNTIYF	TGTGCCAGCTCACCTCAGGGGGCAAAGAACACCATATATTTT
TRBV6-5	TRBJ1-6	TRBD1	.	CASSYSTGTGFSLHF	TGTGCCAGCAGTTACTCGACGGGGACAGGGTTTTCCCTCCACTTT
TRBV2	TRBJ1-1	TRBD1	.	CASCGTANTEAFF	TGTGCCAGCTGCGGGACAGCGAACACTGAAGCTTTCTTT